This TCR beta chain was sequenced in a study of T cell responses to AZD1222 COVID-19 vaccine. Repertoires were generated with immunoSEQ multiplex PCR, while TCRdb's copy carries only in-frame clones and drops some. This table has 150,000 or so clones, 80% to 90% appearing once. Points from the study as a whole: Most donors were white British and more were female, and clonal diversity was possibly underestimated. Baseline seropositives among AZD1222 recipients totaled only six.

About this clone: Its antigen is unknown.

The CDR3 length is 13 residues. The V end lost 5 bases, the J end lost 5 bases, and 11 bases lay between the germline ends. Germline lookup yields CDR1 SGHRS and CDR2 YFSETQ. Sequencing was performed on peripheral blood, taken on day 0 of AZD1222 vaccination. V and J are TRBV5-1 and TRBJ2-1; D gene uncertain. This clonotype was obtained from an adult in good health. The CDR3 DNA reads as TGCGCCAGCAGTATATCCCGAAACAATGAGCAGTTCTTC. This codes for CASSISRNNEQFF.